This TCR beta chain was sequenced for a study of blood T cell repertoires in COVID-19. Study-wide context: Collection of acute and convalescent COVID-19 samples took place in the United States, Italy and Spain.

Original data processing: Estimation of nucleated cell counts was performed using reference gene primer amplification. The assay was immunoSEQ multiplex PCR, and TCRdb's table has in-frame clones only and misses some. V and J calls plus clone size are reproduced from that table; the DNA served to infer D and trimming. The profile covers 30,000 to 45,000 clones, with about 88% appearing a single time and 34% taken by the ten largest. The CDR3 extends over 15 amino acids. V was cut by 0 bases and J by 6 bases, with 15 bases left in between. CDR1 and CDR2 from the germline V gene are SEHNR and FQNEAQ (reference sequence).

This TCR derives from a man between 70 and 80 years old with active COVID-19. Sequences were obtained from peripheral blood. The chain recombines TRBV7-9 with TRBJ2-7, with D tentatively TRBD2 (6 bases). The CDR3 nucleotides are TGTGCCAGCAGCTTAGCCGGGACTCCAGGTTCCGAGCAGTACTTC. It codes for CASSLAGTPGSEQYF.